What follows are 5 T cell receptor beta chains derived from one specimen sequenced in a study of T cells in Graves' hyperthyroidism and ophthalmopathy. TCR beta CDR3 regions were amplified from RNA. Using the HTBI primer set, a first-round RT-PCR was run on the TCR CDR3. TCRdb ran MiXCR on the multiplex PCR reads and lists one entry per CDR3 protein. The sample comprises around 500,000 distinct CDR3 sequences, 12% to 15% of which are singletons, and roughly 13% rests with the top ten. Sequenced material: blood. These receptors were taken from a woman aged 40 to 50 with Graves' hyperthyroidism.

This clonotype has at least ten counts. The chain links TRBV6-1 to TRBJ2-1, with TRBD2 matching 8 bases. Germline-derived CDR1 and CDR2 are MNHNS and SASEGT. V shed 7 bases, J shed 4 bases, and the junction held 9 bases outside the gene matches. This CDR3 has 15 amino acids. CDR3 region: CASTRTSGLYNEQFF. DNA for the CDR3: TGTGCCAGCACCCGAACTAGCGGATTATACAATGAGCAGTTCTTC.

This clonotype was counted at least ten times. CDR3 nucleotides: TGTGCCAGCAGATACACGGGAGGGACCCAGTACTTC. It is translated as CASRYTGGTQYF. The chain carries TRBV12-3 or TRBV12-4 and TRBJ2-5; TRBD2 aligns across 7 bases. The CDR3 has 12 residues. With 6 bases clipped from V and 7 bases from J, the junction kept 5 bases outside the gene matches.

In this sample, this clonotype turned up many times. The chain links TRBV28 to TRBJ2-1; D uncertain. V was cut by 6 bases and J by 1 base, with 10 bases left in between. This CDR3 spans 14 amino acids. Germline V lookup: CDR1 MDHEN, CDR2 SYDVKM. Here the CDR3 DNA reads TGTGCCAGCAGCACACGGCAATCCTACAATGAGCAGTTCTTC. Its protein is CASSTRQSYNEQFF.

This rearrangement joins TRBV5-1 to TRBJ1-1; D remains ambiguous. The CDR3 covers 13 residues. With 3 bases removed from V and 4 bases from J, the gap between germline ends came to 10 bases. The germline V gene encodes CDR1 SGHRS and CDR2 YFSETQ. The CDR3 DNA reads as TGCGCCAGCAGCTGGCCTGGAAGCACTGAAGCTTTCTTT. Translation gives CASSWPGSTEAFF.

This clonotype was recorded many times. The chain carries TRBV29-1 and TRBJ2-5; TRBD1 aligns across 10 bases. V shed 6 bases, J shed 2 bases, and the junction held 0 bases outside the gene matches. This CDR3 is built from 12 residues. Germline-derived CDR1 and CDR2 are SQVTM and ANQGSEA. CDR3 sequence (DNA): TGCAGCGTGGACAGGGGGCAAGAGACCCAGTACTTC. It codes for CSVDRGQETQYF.